The source of this T cell receptor (beta chain) is a study of shared clonotypes between healthy human individuals. The data were produced by immunoSEQ multiplex PCR, yet TCRdb's version contains in-frame clones alone and is incomplete. The sample lists hundreds of thousands of clones; about 80% were seen once. Sequencing was carried out using PBMCs. The source is a woman in her 40s in good health. Some clones in this sample may be carry-over from other donors' samples.

In DNA, the CDR3 is TGTGCCAGCAGTTTCCGGGCAGGAAACACCATATATTTT. Protein: CASSFRAGNTIYF. The chain carries TRBV27 and TRBJ1-3; D gene uncertain. Germline V lookup: CDR1 MNHEY, CDR2 SMNVEV (reference sequence). The CDR3 runs to 13 residues. The V and J ends lost 3 bases and 4 bases respectively, with 7 bases between them.